Following are 5 T cell receptor beta chains from one sample sequenced in a study of T cell responses to AZD1222 COVID-19 vaccine (dated by TCRdb to about 2021). The library was made by the immunoSEQ multiplex PCR assay. In TCRdb, the immuneACCESS table is reduced to in-frame sequences with V and J assigned. These tables do not hold every clone; where another copy was compared, an unresolved V gene accounts for under half, and the others remain unexplained. The sample table lists 90,000 or so clones, roughly nine tenths of them with a count of one. The biggest ten clones account for approximately 5% of the sample. The sample's time point, from its label and the paper: about 28 days (+/-7) after the second vaccine dose. Sequencing was performed on peripheral blood, taken 28 days after the second AZD1222 dose. Receptors originate from an adult who received the AZD1222 COVID-19 vaccine.

The V gene is TRBV20-1, the J gene TRBJ2-7; D is perhaps TRBD1 (5 bases). CDR3 length equals 11 residues. Trimming stripped 1 base from V and 6 bases from J, with 7 bases between. Germline-derived CDR1 and CDR2 are DFQATT and SNEGSKA (reference sequence). CDR3 sequence reads: CSARGTFEQYF. The CDR3 DNA reads TGCAGTGCTAGAGGGACATTCGAGCAGTACTTC.

This rearrangement joins TRBV2 to TRBJ2-5; TRBD1 aligns across 10 bases. V was clipped by 6 bases and J by 5 bases; unmatched bases: 6. CDR3 size: 14 residues. Germline values: CDR1 SNHLY, CDR2 FYNNEI. The CDR3 bases are TGTGCCAGCAGGACAGGGGGCTTGGAGGAGACCCAGTACTTC. Its protein product is CASRTGGLEETQYF.

The CDR3 reads CASRTSGEATYEQYF. CDR3 in DNA: TGTGCCAGCAGGACTAGCGGGGAAGCGACCTACGAGCAGTACTTC. V gene TRBV6-5 combines with J gene TRBJ2-7; 11 nucleotides match TRBD2. Trimming cost V 6 bases and J 2 bases; bases outside gene matches: 6. CDR3 size: 15 residues. CDR1 is MNHEY and CDR2 is SVGAGI in the germline V gene.

The chain carries TRBV6-5 and TRBJ2-2; D ambiguous. Germline CDR1 and CDR2: MNHEY and SVGAGI. V lost 2 bases and J 1 base, leaving 8 bases between the germline ends. This CDR3 comprises 15 residues. CDR3: CASSYGFGNTGELFF. CDR3 coding DNA: TGTGCCAGCAGTTACGGTTTTGGGAACACCGGGGAGCTGTTTTTT.

The chain uses TRBV5-1 and TRBJ2-7; D unclear. Trimming took 5 bases from V and 4 from J, leaving 16 bases between them. The germline CDR1 and CDR2 sequences are SGHRS and YFSETQ. This CDR3 contains 14 residues. The CDR3 loop reads CASRPDRGWYEQYF. The CDR3 DNA reads TGCGCCAGCAGACCTGACCGAGGTTGGTACGAGCAGTACTTC.